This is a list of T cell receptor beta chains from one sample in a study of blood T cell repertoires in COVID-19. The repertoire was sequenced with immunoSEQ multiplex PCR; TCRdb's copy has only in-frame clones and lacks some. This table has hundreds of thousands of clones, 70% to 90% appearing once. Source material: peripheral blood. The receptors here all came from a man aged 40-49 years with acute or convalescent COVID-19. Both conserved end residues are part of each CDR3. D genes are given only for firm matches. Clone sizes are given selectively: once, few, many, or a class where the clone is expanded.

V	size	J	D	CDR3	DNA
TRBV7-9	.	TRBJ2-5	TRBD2	CASSSLAGVQETQYF	TGTGCCAGCAGCTCCCTAGCGGGGGTCCAAGAGACCCAGTACTTC
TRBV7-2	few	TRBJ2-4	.	CASSLTGSSGIQYF	TGTGCCAGCAGCTTAACAGGGTCGAGTGGAATTCAGTACTTC
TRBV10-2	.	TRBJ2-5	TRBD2	CASSEDERGWETQYF	TGCGCCAGCAGTGAGGATGAGCGGGGATGGGAGACCCAGTACTTC
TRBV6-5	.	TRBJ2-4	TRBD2	CASSYSSGGEIQYF	TGTGCCAGCAGTTATTCGAGCGGGGGAGAGATTCAGTACTTC
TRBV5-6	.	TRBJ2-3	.	CASSLDLGPENTQYF	TGTGCCAGCAGCTTGGATTTAGGCCCGGAGAATACGCAGTATTTT
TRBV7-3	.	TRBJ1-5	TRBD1	CASSLTGGNQPQHF	TGTGCCAGCAGCCTGACAGGGGGCAATCAGCCCCAGCATTTT
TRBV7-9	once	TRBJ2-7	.	CASSRDGAGDEQYF	TGTGCCAGCAGCCGGGATGGGGCAGGGGACGAGCAGTACTTC
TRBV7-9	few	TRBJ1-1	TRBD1	CASSFRTGVIDTEAFF	TGTGCCAGCAGCTTCAGGACAGGGGTAATCGACACTGAAGCTTTCTTT
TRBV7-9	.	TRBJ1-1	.	CASSPGGGRWITEAFF	TGTGCCAGCAGCCCTGGGGGGGGTAGGTGGATCACTGAAGCTTTCTTT
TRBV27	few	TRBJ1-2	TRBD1	CASSPNRGLGGYTF	TGTGCCAGCAGTCCAAACAGGGGGCTAGGCGGCTACACCTTC
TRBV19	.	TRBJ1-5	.	CASSGGTAVNQPQHF	TGTGCCAGTAGTGGCGGGACGGCGGTCAATCAGCCCCAGCATTTT
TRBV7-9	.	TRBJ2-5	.	CASSLEGAPGETQYF	TGTGCCAGCAGCTTAGAAGGGGCCCCCGGAGAGACCCAGTACTTC